These 28 T cell receptor beta chains were all obtained from the same sample, sequenced in a study of blood T cell repertoires in COVID-19. Assay: immunoSEQ multiplex PCR; the TCRdb copy retains only in-frame clones and omits some. Of approximately 150,000 clones detected, over 75% appear once; the ten largest clones hold less than 5.5%. The sample taken for sequencing was peripheral blood. These receptors were obtained from a woman aged 50 to 65 with acute or convalescent COVID-19.

The rearrangement uses TRBV6-5 and TRBJ2-5; tentatively, D is TRBD2 (5 bases). CDR3 length: 13 amino acids. The V end lost 6 bases, the J end lost 4 bases, and 12 bases lay between the germline ends. CDR1 and CDR2 (germline): MNHEY, SVGAGI. The CDR3 DNA reads as TGTGCCAGCAGAATACAAAGCGGAGAGACCCAGTACTTC. This translates into CASRIQSGETQYF.

The chain joins TRBV5-1 to TRBJ1-3, with TRBD1 matching 7 bases. Germline V gene lookup returns CDR1 SGHRS and CDR2 YFSETQ. The J segment lost 2 bases and the V segment lost 4 bases, leaving 12 bases of the junction unmatched. There are 17 residues in the CDR3. This CDR3 reads CASSPDKGASTGNTIYF. CDR3 sequence (DNA): TGCGCCAGCAGCCCGGATAAGGGGGCTTCAACTGGAAACACCATATATTTT.

The rearrangement joins TRBV4-3 to TRBJ2-6, with D maybe TRBD2 (6 bases). The CDR3 is 15 amino acids. The ends were cut back, 1 base at V and 3 bases at J, with 7 bases in the middle. From germline, CDR1 is LGHNA and CDR2 YSLEER. CDR3 region: CASSQGGGGANVLTF. Here the CDR3 DNA reads TGCGCCAGCAGCCAAGGGGGAGGTGGGGCCAACGTCCTGACTTTC.

V and J are TRBV5-1 and TRBJ2-4, with 9 bases that match TRBD1. The germline CDR1 and CDR2 sequences are SGHRS and YFSETQ. Trimming at V came to 4 bases and at J to 6 bases, leaving 8 bases not matched to a gene. This CDR3 comprises 15 residues. The CDR3 region has the DNA TGCGCCAGCAGCCAGGGACAGGGTTCGAGAAACATTCAGTACTTC. As protein: CASSQGQGSRNIQYF.

V gene TRBV15 combines with J gene TRBJ2-7; D possibly corresponds to TRBD2 (5 bases). The CDR3 is made up of 15 amino acids. Germline assignment: CDR1 LNHNV and CDR2 YYDKDF (reference sequence). Deletions cut 0 bases from V and 4 bases from J, with 13 bases between. The CDR3 loop reads CATSRDRDAGYEQYF. The CDR3 coding sequence is TGTGCCACCAGCAGAGATCGTGACGCGGGTTACGAGCAGTACTTC.

This chain joins TRBV2 and TRBJ2-7; 7 positions match TRBD2. CDR3 length equals 14 residues. Germline V CDR1 and CDR2: SNHLY, FYNNEI. The V gene end was trimmed by 1 base and the J gene end by 4 bases; junction bases not matched to a gene: 4. The CDR3 DNA follows: TGTGCCAGCAGTGAAGGGGAGGGATGGTACGAGCAGTACTTC. Residues: CASSEGEGWYEQYF.

The CDR3 DNA is TGTGCCAGCAGTCCCTCCAAAGTGTTAGCGGGGGCCTACGAGCAGTACTTC. Translated, it gives CASSPSKVLAGAYEQYF. The chain has TRBV6-2 or TRBV6-3 and TRBJ2-7, with 9 nucleotides matching TRBD2. Germline lookup yields CDR1 MNHEY and CDR2 SVGEGT. The CDR3 spans 17 residues. Trimming took 5 bases from V and 2 from J; bases not matched to a gene: 13.

CDR3 residues: CASSPHGINQPQHF. The CDR3 DNA reads TGTGCCAGCAGCCCTCATGGCATCAATCAGCCCCAGCATTTT. The chain uses TRBV9 and TRBJ1-5, with D uncertain. The V end was cut by 4 bases, the J end by 3 bases, with 11 bases between. CDR1 SGDLS and CDR2 YYNGEE come from the germline V gene. This CDR3 contains 14 residues. The full variable domain, with the rest looked up from reference TRBV9 and TRBJ1-5, is DSGVTQTPKHLITATGQRVTLRCSPRSGDLSVYWYQQSLDQGLQFLIQYYNGEERAKGNILERFSAQQFPDLHSELNLSSLELGDSALYFCASSPHGINQPQHFGDGTRLSIL.

The CDR3 DNA reads as TGCGCCAGCAGTGACAGGGTAGGCAATCAGCCCCAGCATTTT. It yields the protein CASSDRVGNQPQHF. The genes are TRBV10-2 and TRBJ1-5; perhaps TRBD1 as D (5 bases). Germline CDR1 and CDR2: WSHSY and SAAADI. The V end lost 3 bases, the J end lost 2 bases, and 8 bases lay between the germline ends. The CDR3 runs 14 residues.

V gene TRBV4-3 combines with J gene TRBJ2-6, with 8 bases that match TRBD2. Per the germline V gene, CDR1 is LGHNA and CDR2 is YSLEER. The CDR3 is 16 amino acids. Losses at the gene ends were 1 base for V and 1 base for J; bases not matched to a gene: 0. The CDR3 region has the DNA TGCGCCAGCAGCCAAGCGGGGGGGTCTGGGGCCAACGTCCTGACTTTC. Its translation is CASSQAGGSGANVLTF.

The gene calls are TRBV6-1 and TRBJ1-2, with a tentative D call TRBD1 (5 bases). Trimming stripped 4 bases from V and 4 bases from J, with 22 bases between. Germline values: CDR1 MNHNS, CDR2 SASEGT. This CDR3 is built from 17 residues. DNA of the CDR3: TGTGCCAGCAGTGCCACAGGTCGGCCGTATAAAGGCTATGGCTACACCTTC. It translates to CASSATGRPYKGYGYTF.

The chain couples TRBV30 to TRBJ1-1; D ambiguous. V shed 3 bases and J shed 7 bases, with 9 bases lying between them. The CDR3 is 11 residues long. Germline V CDR1 and CDR2: GTSNPN, SVGIG (reference sequence). The CDR3 is CAWSVEIEAFF. The CDR3 DNA reads as TGTGCCTGGAGCGTCGAGATTGAAGCTTTCTTT.

The genes are TRBV4-3 and TRBJ1-4; D uncertain. The germline V gene encodes CDR1 LGHNA and CDR2 YSLEER. V dropped 1 base and J dropped 4 bases, with 10 bases sitting between them. The CDR3 sequence is 15 residues long. As DNA, the CDR3 is TGCGCCAGCAGCCAAGTGGGAGAGGGTAATGAAAAACTGTTTTTT. The encoded protein is CASSQVGEGNEKLFF.

The chain couples TRBV28 to TRBJ2-2; 10 bases align to TRBD1. The length of the CDR3 is 14 residues. Germline values: CDR1 MDHEN, CDR2 SYDVKM. The J segment lost 3 bases and the V segment lost 6 bases, leaving 1 base of the junction unmatched. The CDR3 loop is CASSGQGDTGELFF. The CDR3 DNA reads TGTGCCAGCAGCGGACAGGGGGACACCGGGGAGCTGTTTTTT.

The chain links TRBV6-5 to TRBJ1-1, with 9 bases identical to TRBD1. Per germline, CDR1 MNHEY and CDR2 SVGAGI. The V segment lost 0 bases and the J segment 8 bases; nucleotides outside the gene matches: 4. This CDR3 contains 14 residues. CDR3 sequence (DNA): TGTGCCAGCAGTTACTCGATAGGGACAGGGGAAGCTTTCTTT. As protein: CASSYSIGTGEAFF.

This clone was seen only once. V usage is TRBV2 and J usage is TRBJ2-2; 8 nucleotides agree with TRBD1. V shed 4 bases and J 2 bases; nucleotides not matched to a gene: 6. The CDR3 runs 16 residues. Germline loops: CDR1 SNHLY, CDR2 FYNNEI. As DNA, the CDR3 is TGTGCCAGCAGTGTAATCGGGACAGGTAACACCGGGGAGCTGTTTTTT. It is translated as CASSVIGTGNTGELFF.

The CDR3 region is CASSYAILAGRNEQFF. DNA of the CDR3: TGTGCCAGCAGTTACGCCATACTAGCGGGGAGGAATGAGCAGTTCTTC. V usage is TRBV6-5 and J usage is TRBJ2-1; 10 positions match TRBD2. Trimming took 2 bases from V and 7 from J; bases not matched to a gene: 8. This CDR3 is 16 amino acids long. Germline V gene lookup returns CDR1 MNHEY and CDR2 SVGAGI.

The rearrangement links TRBV18 to TRBJ1-1, with TRBD1 as a possible D gene (6 bases). This CDR3 spans 16 amino acids. With 3 bases removed from V and 6 bases from J, the gap between germline ends came to 20 bases. Germline-derived CDR1 and CDR2 are KGHSH and LQKENI. CDR3 amino acids: CASSPETLQGGPEAFF. CDR3 DNA: TGTGCCAGCTCACCTGAAACCCTACAGGGAGGGCCTGAAGCTTTCTTT.

The J gene is TRBJ2-6, the V gene TRBV30; possible D gene TRBD1, 5 bases. Trimming took 2 bases from V and 0 from J, leaving 11 bases between them. The germline gives CDR1 GTSNPN, CDR2 SVGIG (reference sequence). This CDR3 has 16 residues. CDR3 sequence reads: CAWSKGLASGANVLTF. The DNA for the CDR3 is TGTGCCTGGAGTAAGGGGCTGGCCTCTGGGGCCAACGTCCTGACTTTC.

CDR3 sequence reads: CASSRSGQGYYQPQHF. CDR3 sequence (DNA): TGTGCCAGCAGCCGTTCGGGACAGGGGTATTATCAGCCCCAGCATTTT. The gene calls are TRBV13 and TRBJ1-5; 10 nucleotides align to TRBD1. The V segment lost 5 bases and the J segment 5 bases; nucleotides outside the gene matches: 9. The CDR3 is 16 amino acids. The V gene's germline CDR1 is PRHDT and CDR2 FYEKMQ (reference sequence).

The gene calls are TRBV7-9 and TRBJ1-4; D gene unclear. CDR1 is SEHNR, CDR2 FQNEAQ, per germline (reference sequence). The CDR3 runs 13 residues. The V and J ends lost 5 bases and 11 bases respectively, with 15 bases between them. In nucleotides, the CDR3 is TGTGCCAGCAGCCCCAACCGGGATCGGAAACTGTTTTTT. This codes for CASSPNRDRKLFF.

The chain couples TRBV28 to TRBJ1-1; tentatively, D is TRBD1 (5 bases). V was clipped by 3 bases and J by 7 bases, with 15 bases between them. This CDR3 spans 14 amino acids. Germline assignment: CDR1 MDHEN and CDR2 SYDVKM. The DNA of the CDR3 is TGTGCCAGCAGTTTTAATGGGGCACAGTTTGAAGCTTTCTTT. Amino acid sequence: CASSFNGAQFEAFF.

The chain links TRBV6-2 or TRBV6-3 to TRBJ1-2; 11 positions agree with TRBD1. Trimming took 2 bases from V and 4 from J; bases not matched to a gene: 12. The CDR3 is made up of 18 amino acids. Germline CDR1 reads MNHEY; CDR2 reads SVGEGT. The CDR3 DNA is TGTGCCAGCAGTTACCCCGGACAGGGGGCTATCGACCTCTATGGCTACACCTTC. It is translated as CASSYPGQGAIDLYGYTF.

The rearrangement links TRBV28 to TRBJ1-1; 9 positions agree with TRBD1. CDR1 and CDR2 (germline): MDHEN, SYDVKM. The CDR3 totals 14 residues. The ends lost 6 bases at V and 4 bases at J; junction bases unmatched: 6. The chain's CDR3 is CASRIGQGTTEAFF. The CDR3 region has the DNA TGTGCCAGCAGAATAGGACAGGGGACCACTGAAGCTTTCTTT.

The rearrangement uses TRBV6-2 or TRBV6-3 and TRBJ2-1, with no clear D. Germline CDR1 MNHEY, CDR2 SVGEGT. The CDR3 runs to 15 residues. V lost 6 bases, J lost 4 bases, and 16 bases lay in between. The CDR3 DNA follows: TGTGCCAGCAGCAACTCCGGTGACAATTACAATGAGCAGTTCTTC. It is translated as CASSNSGDNYNEQFF.

V usage is TRBV6-2 or TRBV6-3 and J usage is TRBJ2-3; TRBD1 matches at 8 bases. The junction had 3 bases not matched to a gene; V was cut back by 4 bases and J by 9 bases. CDR3 length: 12 amino acids. CDR1 is MNHEY and CDR2 is SVGEGT in the germline V gene. As DNA, the CDR3 is TGTGCCAGCAGTTTTGGACAGGGCACGCAGTATTTT. Translating gives CASSFGQGTQYF.

The chain combines TRBV5-1 with TRBJ1-1, with 7 positions matching TRBD1. The germline gives CDR1 SGHRS, CDR2 YFSETQ. The CDR3 is 14 amino acids. The V and J ends lost 4 bases and 4 bases, in that order; junction bases with no gene match: 7. The CDR3 DNA reads as TGCGCCAGCAGCCTTCGGGGACAGTTCACTGAAGCTTTCTTT. Translated, it gives CASSLRGQFTEAFF.

The V and J genes are TRBV4-3 and TRBJ2-1; TRBD2 aligns across 9 bases. J lost 5 bases, V lost 0 bases, and 11 bases had no gene match. This CDR3 is built from 18 residues. CDR1 LGHNA and CDR2 YSLEER come from the germline V gene. The CDR3 DNA sequence: TGCGCCAGCAGCCAAGATTTACTAGCGGGTAGTCGACACAATGAGCAGTTCTTC. Its protein product is CASSQDLLAGSRHNEQFF.